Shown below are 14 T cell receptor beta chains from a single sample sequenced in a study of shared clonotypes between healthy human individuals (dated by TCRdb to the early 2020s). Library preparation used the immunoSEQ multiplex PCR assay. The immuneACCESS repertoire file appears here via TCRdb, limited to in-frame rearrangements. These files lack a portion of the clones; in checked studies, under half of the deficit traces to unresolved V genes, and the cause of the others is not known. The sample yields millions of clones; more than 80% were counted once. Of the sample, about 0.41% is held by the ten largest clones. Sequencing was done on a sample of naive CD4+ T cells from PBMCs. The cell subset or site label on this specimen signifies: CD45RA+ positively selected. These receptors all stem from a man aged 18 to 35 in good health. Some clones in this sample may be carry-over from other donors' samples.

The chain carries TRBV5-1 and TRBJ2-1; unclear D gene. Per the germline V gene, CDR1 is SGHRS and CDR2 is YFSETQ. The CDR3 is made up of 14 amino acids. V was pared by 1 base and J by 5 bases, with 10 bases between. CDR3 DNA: TGCGCCAGCAGCTTGCTGGCGAATAACAATGAGCAGTTCTTC. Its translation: CASSLLANNNEQFF.

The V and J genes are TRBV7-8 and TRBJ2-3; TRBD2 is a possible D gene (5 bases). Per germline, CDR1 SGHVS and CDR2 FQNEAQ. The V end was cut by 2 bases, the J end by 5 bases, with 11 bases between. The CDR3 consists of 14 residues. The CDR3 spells CASSLSRSGDTQYF. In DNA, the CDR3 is TGTGCCAGCAGCTTATCGAGGAGCGGAGATACGCAGTATTTT.

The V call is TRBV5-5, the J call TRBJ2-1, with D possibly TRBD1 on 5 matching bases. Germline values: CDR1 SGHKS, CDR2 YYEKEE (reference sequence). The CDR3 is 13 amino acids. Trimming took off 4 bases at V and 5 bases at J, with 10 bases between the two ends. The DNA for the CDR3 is TGTGCCAGCAGCCTTCAGACAGACAATGAGCAGTTCTTC. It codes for CASSLQTDNEQFF.

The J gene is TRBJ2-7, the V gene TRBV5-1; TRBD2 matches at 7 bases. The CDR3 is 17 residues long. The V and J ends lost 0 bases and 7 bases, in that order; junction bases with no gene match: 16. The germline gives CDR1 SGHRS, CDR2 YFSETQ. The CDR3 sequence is CASSLDLVASGSGEQYF. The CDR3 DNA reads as TGCGCCAGCAGCTTGGATCTGGTGGCTAGCGGATCGGGGGAGCAGTACTTC.

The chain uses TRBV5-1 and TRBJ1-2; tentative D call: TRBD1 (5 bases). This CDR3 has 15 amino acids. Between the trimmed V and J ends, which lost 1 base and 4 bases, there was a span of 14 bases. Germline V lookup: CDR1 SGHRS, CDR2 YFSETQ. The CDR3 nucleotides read TGCGCCAGCAGCTTGAGTGACGGCGGGGGCTATGGCTACACCTTC. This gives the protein CASSLSDGGGYGYTF.

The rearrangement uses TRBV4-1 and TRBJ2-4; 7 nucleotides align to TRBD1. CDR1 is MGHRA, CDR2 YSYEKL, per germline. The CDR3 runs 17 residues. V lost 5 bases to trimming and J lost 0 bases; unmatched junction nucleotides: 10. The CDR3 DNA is TGCGCCAGCAGCGATGAACAGGGGATGATAGCCAAAAACATTCAGTACTTC. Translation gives CASSDEQGMIAKNIQYF.

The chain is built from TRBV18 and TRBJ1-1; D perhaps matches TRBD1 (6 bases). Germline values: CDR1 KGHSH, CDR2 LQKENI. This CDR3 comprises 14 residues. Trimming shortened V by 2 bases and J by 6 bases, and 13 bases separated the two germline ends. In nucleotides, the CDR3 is TGTGCCAGCTCACCATTCAGGGGTTTGTCTGAAGCTTTCTTT. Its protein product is CASSPFRGLSEAFF.

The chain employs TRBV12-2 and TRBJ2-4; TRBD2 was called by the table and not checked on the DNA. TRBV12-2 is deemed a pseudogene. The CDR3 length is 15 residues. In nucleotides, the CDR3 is TGTGCAAGTCGCCTCGAACTAGCTACCAAAAACATTCAGTACTTC. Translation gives CASRLELATKNIQYF.

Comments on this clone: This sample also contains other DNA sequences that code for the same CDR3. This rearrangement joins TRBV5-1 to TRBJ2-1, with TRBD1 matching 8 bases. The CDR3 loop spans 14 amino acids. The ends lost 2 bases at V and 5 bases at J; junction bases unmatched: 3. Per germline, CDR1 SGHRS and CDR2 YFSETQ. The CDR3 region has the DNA TGCGCCAGCAGCTTAAGGACAGGGAACAATGAGCAGTTCTTC. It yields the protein CASSLRTGNNEQFF.

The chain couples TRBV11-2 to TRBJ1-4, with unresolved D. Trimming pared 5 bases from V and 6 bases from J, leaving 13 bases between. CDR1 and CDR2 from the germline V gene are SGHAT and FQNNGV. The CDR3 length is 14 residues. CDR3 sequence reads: CASSPEGEDEKLFF. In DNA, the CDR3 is TGTGCCAGCAGCCCGGAGGGAGAAGATGAAAAACTGTTTTTT.

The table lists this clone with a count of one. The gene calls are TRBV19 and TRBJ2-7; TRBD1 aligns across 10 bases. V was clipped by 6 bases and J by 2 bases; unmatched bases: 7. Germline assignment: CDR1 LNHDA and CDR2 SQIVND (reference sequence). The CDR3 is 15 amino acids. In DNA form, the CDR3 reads TGTGCCAGTAGGCGGACAGGGGGAGAGACCTACGAGCAGTACTTC. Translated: CASRRTGGETYEQYF.

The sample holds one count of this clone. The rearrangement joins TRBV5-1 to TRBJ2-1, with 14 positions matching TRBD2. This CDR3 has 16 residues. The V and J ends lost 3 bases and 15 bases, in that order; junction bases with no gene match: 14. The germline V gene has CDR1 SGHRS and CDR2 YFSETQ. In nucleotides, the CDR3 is TGCGCCAGCAGCTCTTATCGTTCCGGGACTAGCGGGAGCCTGTTCTTC. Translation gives CASSSYRSGTSGSLFF.

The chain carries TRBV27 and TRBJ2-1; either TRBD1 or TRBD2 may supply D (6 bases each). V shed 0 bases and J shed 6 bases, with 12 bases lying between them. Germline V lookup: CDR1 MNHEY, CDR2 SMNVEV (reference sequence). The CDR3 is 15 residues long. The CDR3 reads CASSLSTRGLNEQFF. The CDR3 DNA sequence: TGTGCCAGCAGTTTATCCACCCGGGGGCTCAATGAGCAGTTCTTC.

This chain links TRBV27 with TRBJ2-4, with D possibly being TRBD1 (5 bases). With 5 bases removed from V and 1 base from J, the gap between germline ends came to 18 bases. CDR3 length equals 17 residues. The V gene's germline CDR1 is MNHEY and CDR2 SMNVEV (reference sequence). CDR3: CASSPSLQGDAKNIQYF. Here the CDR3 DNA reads TGTGCCAGCAGTCCGTCCCTGCAGGGTGATGCCAAAAACATTCAGTACTTC.